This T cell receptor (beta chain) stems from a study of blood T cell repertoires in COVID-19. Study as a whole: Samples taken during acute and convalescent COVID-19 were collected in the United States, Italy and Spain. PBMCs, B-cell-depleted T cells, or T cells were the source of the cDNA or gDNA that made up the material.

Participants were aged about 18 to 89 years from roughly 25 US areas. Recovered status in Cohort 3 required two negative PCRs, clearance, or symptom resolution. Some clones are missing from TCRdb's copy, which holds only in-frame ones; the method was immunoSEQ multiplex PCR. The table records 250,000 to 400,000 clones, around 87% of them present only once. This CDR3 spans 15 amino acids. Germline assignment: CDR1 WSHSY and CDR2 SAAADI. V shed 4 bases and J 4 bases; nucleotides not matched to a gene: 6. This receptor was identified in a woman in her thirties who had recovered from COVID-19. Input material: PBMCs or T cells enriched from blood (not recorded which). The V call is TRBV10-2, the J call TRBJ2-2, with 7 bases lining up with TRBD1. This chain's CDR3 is CASSGAGGVTGELFF. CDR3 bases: TGCGCCAGCAGTGGGGCAGGGGGAGTCACCGGGGAGCTGTTTTTT.